This T cell receptor (beta chain) was captured by sequencing in a study of T-cell reconstitution after alpha-beta-depleted transplantation in children. For TCRbeta, the library was prepared with unique molecular identifiers. TCRdb passed the PCR reads through MiXCR, listing each CDR3 protein once. The sample has 190,000 or so distinct CDR3 sequences; about 6.8% are singletons. Ten or more counts support this clonotype. The germline V gene has CDR1 LGHNA and CDR2 YSLEER. The CDR3 contains 15 residues. V gave up 0 bases and J gave up 3 bases, with 11 bases separating them. This receptor was obtained from a human donor who donated a stem cell graft to a child with Wiskott-Aldrich syndrome. Sequenced here: PBMCs from the stem cell graft donor, sampled from the stem cell graft. This chain uses TRBV4-3 with TRBJ2-5; no clear D. The CDR3, as DNA: TGCGCCAGCAGCCAAGAGTTGAGGCGTGAAGAGACCCAGTACTTC. Its translation is CASSQELRREETQYF.